Included here is one TCR beta chain sequence, with context. This entry comes from a study of shared clonotypes between healthy human individuals. Germline trimming cut 4 bases from V and 2 bases from J; bases unmatched to any gene: 6. The CDR3 is 15 residues long. Germline V CDR1 and CDR2: SGHRS, YFSETQ. Only in-frame clones appear in the TCRdb table, and some are missing; sequencing was by immunoSEQ multiplex PCR. The table has 2 million to 3 million clones, approximately 93% seen once. Sequencing input: naive CD4+ T cells from PBMCs. The subset: CD45RA+ positively selected. This sequence joins TRBV5-1 and TRBJ2-1, with 7 bases that match TRBD2. The sequence was obtained from a man aged 18 to 30 in good health. Some clones in this sample may be carry-over from other donors' samples. CDR3 bases: TGCGCCAGCAGCCCAGGGAGCGGGACCTACAATGAGCAGTTCTTC. Its translation: CASSPGSGTYNEQFF.